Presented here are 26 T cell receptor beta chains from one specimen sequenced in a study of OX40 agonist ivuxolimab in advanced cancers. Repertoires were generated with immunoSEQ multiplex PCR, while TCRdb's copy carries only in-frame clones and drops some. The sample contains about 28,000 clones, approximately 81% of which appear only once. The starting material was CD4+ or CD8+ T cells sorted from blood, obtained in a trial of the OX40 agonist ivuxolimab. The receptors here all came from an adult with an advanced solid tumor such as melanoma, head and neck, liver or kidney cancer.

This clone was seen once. DNA of the CDR3: TGTGCCAGTATAGGTGGGGGGAACACTGAAGCTTTCTTT. Its translation: CASIGGGNTEAFF. The chain joins TRBV28 to TRBJ1-1; D may be TRBD1 (5 bases). This CDR3 has 13 amino acids. Germline lookup yields CDR1 MDHEN and CDR2 SYDVKM. V lost 9 bases, J lost 1 base, and 12 bases lay in between.

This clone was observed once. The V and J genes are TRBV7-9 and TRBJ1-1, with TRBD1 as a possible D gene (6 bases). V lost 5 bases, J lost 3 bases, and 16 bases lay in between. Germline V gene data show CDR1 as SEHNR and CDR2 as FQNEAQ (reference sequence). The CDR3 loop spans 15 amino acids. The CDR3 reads CASSQRGKEYTEAFF. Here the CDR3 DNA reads TGTGCCAGCAGCCAGAGGGGGAAAGAATACACTGAAGCTTTCTTT.

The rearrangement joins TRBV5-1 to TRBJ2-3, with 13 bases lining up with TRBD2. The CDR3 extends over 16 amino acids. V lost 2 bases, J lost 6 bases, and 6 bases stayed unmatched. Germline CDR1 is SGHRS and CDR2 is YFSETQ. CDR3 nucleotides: TGCGCCAGCAGCTTTACTAGCGGGAGGGCAGCGGATACGCAGTATTTT. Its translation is CASSFTSGRAADTQYF.

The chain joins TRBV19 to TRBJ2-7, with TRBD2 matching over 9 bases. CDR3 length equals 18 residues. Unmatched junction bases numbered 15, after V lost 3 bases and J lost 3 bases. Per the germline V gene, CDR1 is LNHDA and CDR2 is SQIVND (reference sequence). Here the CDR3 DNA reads TGTGCCAGTAGTATGGAACTAACTAGCGGGCAGGGACGCTACGAGCAGTACTTC. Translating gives CASSMELTSGQGRYEQYF.

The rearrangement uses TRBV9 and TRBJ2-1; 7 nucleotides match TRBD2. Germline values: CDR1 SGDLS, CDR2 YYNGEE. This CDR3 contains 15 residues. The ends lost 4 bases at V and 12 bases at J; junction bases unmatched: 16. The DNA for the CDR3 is TGTGCCAGCAGCCCGGGTCGCCCAGCGGGGAAGATGCAGTTCTTC. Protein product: CASSPGRPAGKMQFF.

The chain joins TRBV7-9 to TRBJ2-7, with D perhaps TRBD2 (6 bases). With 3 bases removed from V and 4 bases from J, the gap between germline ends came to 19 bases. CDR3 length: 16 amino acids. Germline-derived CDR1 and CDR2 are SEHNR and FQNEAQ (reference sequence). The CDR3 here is CASSFNGEENQYEQYF. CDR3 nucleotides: TGTGCCAGCAGCTTTAATGGGGAGGAGAACCAATACGAGCAGTACTTC.

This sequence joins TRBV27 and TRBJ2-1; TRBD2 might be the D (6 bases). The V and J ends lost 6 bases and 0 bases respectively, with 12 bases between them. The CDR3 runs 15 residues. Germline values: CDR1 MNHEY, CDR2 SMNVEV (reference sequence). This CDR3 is CASRSTSSSYNEQFF. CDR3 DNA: TGTGCCAGCAGATCGACTAGTAGCTCCTACAATGAGCAGTTCTTC.

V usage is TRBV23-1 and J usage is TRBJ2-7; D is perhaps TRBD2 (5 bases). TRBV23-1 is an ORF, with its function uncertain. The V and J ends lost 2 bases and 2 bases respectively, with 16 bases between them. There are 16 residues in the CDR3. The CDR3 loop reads CASSQQGGGRTYEQYF. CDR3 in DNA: TGCGCCAGCAGTCAACAAGGAGGAGGTAGGACCTACGAGCAGTACTTC.

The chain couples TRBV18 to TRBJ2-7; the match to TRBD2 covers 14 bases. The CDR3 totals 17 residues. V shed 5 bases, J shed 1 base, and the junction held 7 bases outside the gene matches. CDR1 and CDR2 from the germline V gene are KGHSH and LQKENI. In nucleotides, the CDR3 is TGTGCCAGCTCAGCGGGACTAGCGGGGGCCCTGTCCTACGAGCAGTACTTC. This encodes CASSAGLAGALSYEQYF.

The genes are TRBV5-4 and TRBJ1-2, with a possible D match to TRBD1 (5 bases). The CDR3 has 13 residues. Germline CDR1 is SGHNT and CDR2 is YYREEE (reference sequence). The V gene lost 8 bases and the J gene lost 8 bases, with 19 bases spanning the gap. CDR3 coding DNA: TGTGCCAGTGGGACCGGATCTCGACGCGGCTACACCTTC. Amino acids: CASGTGSRRGYTF.

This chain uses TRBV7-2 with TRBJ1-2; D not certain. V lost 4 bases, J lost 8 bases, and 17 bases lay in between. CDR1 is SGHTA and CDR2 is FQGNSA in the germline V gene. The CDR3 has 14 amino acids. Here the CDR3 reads CASSSNPRVKGYTF. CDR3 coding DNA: TGTGCCAGCAGCTCCAACCCTCGGGTAAAGGGCTACACCTTC.

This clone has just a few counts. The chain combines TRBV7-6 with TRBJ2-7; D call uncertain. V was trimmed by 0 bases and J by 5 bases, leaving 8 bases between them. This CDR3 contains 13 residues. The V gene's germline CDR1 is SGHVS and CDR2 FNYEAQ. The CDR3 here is CASSLALFDEQYF. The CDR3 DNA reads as TGTGCCAGCAGCTTAGCGTTGTTCGACGAGCAGTACTTC. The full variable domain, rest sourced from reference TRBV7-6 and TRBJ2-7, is GAGVSQSPRYKVTKRGQDVALRCDPISGHVSLYWYRQALGQGPEFLTYFNYEAQQDKSGLPNDRFSAERPEGSISTLTIQRTEQRDSAMYRCASSLALFDEQYFGPGTRLTVT.

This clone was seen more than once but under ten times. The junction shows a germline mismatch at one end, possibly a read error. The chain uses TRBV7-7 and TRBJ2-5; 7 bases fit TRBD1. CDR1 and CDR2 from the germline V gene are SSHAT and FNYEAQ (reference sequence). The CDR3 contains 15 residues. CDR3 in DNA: TGTGCTAGCAGCTTAGTGACAGGGCTTGGAGAGACCCAGTACTTC. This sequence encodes CASSLVTGLGETQYF.

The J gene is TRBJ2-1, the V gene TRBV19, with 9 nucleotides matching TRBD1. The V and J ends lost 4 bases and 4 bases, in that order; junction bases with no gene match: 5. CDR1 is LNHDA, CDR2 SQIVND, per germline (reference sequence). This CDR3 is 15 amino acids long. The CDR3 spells CASSKRDRVYNEQFF. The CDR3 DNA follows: TGTGCCAGTAGTAAGCGGGACAGGGTTTACAATGAGCAGTTCTTC.

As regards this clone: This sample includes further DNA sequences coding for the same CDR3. The CDR3, as DNA: TGTGCCAGCAGCTTGGGGCGGGATCAGCCCCAGCATTTT. Translated: CASSLGRDQPQHF. The chain has TRBV5-4 and TRBJ1-5; D is ambiguous. The V gene lost 0 bases and the J gene lost 5 bases, with 6 bases spanning the gap. The CDR3 has 13 amino acids. Germline-derived CDR1 and CDR2 are SGHNT and YYREEE (reference sequence).

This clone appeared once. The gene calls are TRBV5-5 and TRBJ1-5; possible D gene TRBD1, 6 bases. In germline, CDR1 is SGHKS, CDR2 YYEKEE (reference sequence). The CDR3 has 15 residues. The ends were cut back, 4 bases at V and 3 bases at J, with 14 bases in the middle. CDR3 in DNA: TGTGCCAGCAGCCTGGGACAACAACCCAATCAGCCCCAGCATTTT. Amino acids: CASSLGQQPNQPQHF.

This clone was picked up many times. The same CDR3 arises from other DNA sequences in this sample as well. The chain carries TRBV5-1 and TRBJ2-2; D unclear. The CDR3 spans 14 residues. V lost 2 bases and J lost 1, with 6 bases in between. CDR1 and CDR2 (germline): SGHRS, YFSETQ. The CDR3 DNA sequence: TGCGCCAGCAGCTTAACAGTGAACACCGGGGAGCTGTTTTTT. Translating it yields CASSLTVNTGELFF.

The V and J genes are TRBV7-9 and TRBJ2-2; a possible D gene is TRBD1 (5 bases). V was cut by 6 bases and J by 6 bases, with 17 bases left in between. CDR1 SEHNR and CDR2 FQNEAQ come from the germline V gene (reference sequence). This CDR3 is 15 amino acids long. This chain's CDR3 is CASRGQGAEAGELFF. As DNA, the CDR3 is TGTGCCAGCAGAGGACAAGGGGCAGAAGCCGGGGAGCTGTTTTTT.

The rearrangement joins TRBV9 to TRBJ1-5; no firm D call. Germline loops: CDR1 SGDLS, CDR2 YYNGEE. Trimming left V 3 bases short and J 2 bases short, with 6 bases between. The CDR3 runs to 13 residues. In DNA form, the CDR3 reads TGTGCCAGCAGCGGTGGGGGCAATCAGCCCCAGCATTTT. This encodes CASSGGGNQPQHF.

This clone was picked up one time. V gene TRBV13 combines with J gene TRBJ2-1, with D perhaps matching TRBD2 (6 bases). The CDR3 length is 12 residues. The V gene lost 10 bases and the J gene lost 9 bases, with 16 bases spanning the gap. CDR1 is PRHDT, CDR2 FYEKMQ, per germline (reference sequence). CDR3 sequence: CAIETVSGEQFF. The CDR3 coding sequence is TGTGCCATCGAAACCGTTAGCGGTGAGCAGTTCTTC.

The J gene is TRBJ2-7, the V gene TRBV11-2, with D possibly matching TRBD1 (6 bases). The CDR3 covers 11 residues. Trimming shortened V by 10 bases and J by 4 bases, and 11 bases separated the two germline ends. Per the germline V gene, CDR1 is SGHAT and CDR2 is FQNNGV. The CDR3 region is CATKQGYEQYF. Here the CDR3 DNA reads TGTGCCACCAAACAGGGATACGAGCAGTACTTC.

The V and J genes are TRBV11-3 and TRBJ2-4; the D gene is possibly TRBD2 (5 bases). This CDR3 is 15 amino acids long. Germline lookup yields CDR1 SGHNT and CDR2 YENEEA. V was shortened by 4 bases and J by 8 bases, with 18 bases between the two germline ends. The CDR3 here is CASSSPQEAKDIQYF. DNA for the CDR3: TGTGCCAGCAGCTCCCCCCAGGAGGCTAAGGACATTCAGTACTTC.

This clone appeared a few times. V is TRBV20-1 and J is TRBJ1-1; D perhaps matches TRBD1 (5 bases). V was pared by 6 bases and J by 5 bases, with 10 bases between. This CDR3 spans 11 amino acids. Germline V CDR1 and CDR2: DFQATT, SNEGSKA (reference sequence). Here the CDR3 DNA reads TGCAGTGCCCCGGGGGGGACTGAAGCTTTCTTT. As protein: CSAPGGTEAFF.

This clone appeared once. In DNA, the CDR3 is TGTGCCAGCAGTGAATCGGGGTTAAGTCAGCCCCAGCATTTT. This gives the protein CASSESGLSQPQHF. The rearrangement links TRBV2 to TRBJ1-5; D unclear. The V and J ends lost 2 bases and 6 bases respectively, with 11 bases between them. Germline V lookup: CDR1 SNHLY, CDR2 FYNNEI. The CDR3 has 14 residues.

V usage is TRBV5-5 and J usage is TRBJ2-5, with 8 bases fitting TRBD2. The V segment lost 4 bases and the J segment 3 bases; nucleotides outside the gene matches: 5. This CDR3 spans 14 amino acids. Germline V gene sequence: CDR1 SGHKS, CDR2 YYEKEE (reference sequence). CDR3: CASSLKAGEETQYF. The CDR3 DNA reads TGTGCCAGCAGCCTCAAAGCGGGAGAAGAGACCCAGTACTTC. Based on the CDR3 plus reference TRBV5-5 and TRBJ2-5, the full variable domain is DAGVTQSPTHLIKTRGQQVTLRCSPISGHKSVSWYQQVLGQGPQFIFQYYEKEERGRGNFPDRFSARQFPNYSSELNVNALLLGDSALYLCASSLKAGEETQYFGPGTRLLVL.

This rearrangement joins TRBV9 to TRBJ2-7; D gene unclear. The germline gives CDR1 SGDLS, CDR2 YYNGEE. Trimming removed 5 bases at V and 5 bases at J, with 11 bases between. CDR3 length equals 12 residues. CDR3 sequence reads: CASSSTPNEQYF. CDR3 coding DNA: TGTGCCAGCAGTTCTACACCAAACGAGCAGTACTTC.